The 19 T cell receptor beta chains in this list originate from one sample, sequenced in a study of blood T cell repertoires in COVID-19. Only in-frame clones appear in the TCRdb table, and some are missing; sequencing was by immunoSEQ multiplex PCR. The data hold about 170,000 clones, with roughly 80% observed a single time. The sequencing input was peripheral blood. These receptor sequences come from a woman aged 65 to 85 with acute or convalescent COVID-19.

V and J are TRBV5-8 and TRBJ1-1; D remains unclear. The CDR3 has 14 amino acids. The V gene lost 2 bases and the J gene lost 2 bases, with 10 bases spanning the gap. CDR1 and CDR2 from the germline V gene are SGHTS and YDEGEE. The CDR3 region has the DNA TGTGCCAGCAGCTTCGGCCGGGGAAACACTGAAGCTTTCTTT. Its protein is CASSFGRGNTEAFF.

This clone was observed many times. V usage is TRBV9 and J usage is TRBJ2-5; D may be TRBD2 (6 bases). Trimming removed 0 bases from V and 5 bases from J, with 11 bases in between. The CDR3 spans 14 residues. Looked up from germline, CDR1 is SGDLS and CDR2 is YYNGEE. The CDR3 bases are TGTGCCAGCAGCGTAGCGGGAGCGGGCGAGACCCAGTACTTC. Amino acid sequence: CASSVAGAGETQYF.

The J gene is TRBJ1-2, the V gene TRBV6-6; D is ambiguous. Germline CDR1 is MNHNY and CDR2 is SVGAGI (reference sequence). V was clipped by 2 bases and J by 3 bases, with 13 bases between them. The CDR3 spans 15 residues. CDR3 region: CASSYLDGGDYGYTF. CDR3 sequence (DNA): TGTGCCAGCAGTTACCTGGACGGCGGGGACTATGGCTACACCTTC.

The chain carries TRBV5-6 and TRBJ2-3; 10 bases match TRBD1. This CDR3 comprises 17 residues. CDR1 SGHDT and CDR2 YYEEEE come from the germline V gene. Trimming removed 2 bases from V and 2 bases from J; junction bases left unmatched: 8. The CDR3 DNA is TGTGCCAGCAGCTTAGTAGGACAGGGGGGGTTCACAGATACGCAGTATTTT. Its translation: CASSLVGQGGFTDTQYF.

The chain uses TRBV4-1 and TRBJ1-1; tentative D call: TRBD1 (5 bases). The length of the CDR3 is 16 residues. Trimming took 5 bases from V and 5 from J, leaving 21 bases between them. Germline V lookup: CDR1 MGHRA, CDR2 YSYEKL. Here the CDR3 reads CASSYPNGVGGTEAFF. As DNA, the CDR3 is TGCGCCAGCAGCTACCCCAATGGGGTTGGGGGGACTGAAGCTTTCTTT.

The chain recombines TRBV18 with TRBJ1-1; 9 bases are a match to TRBD1. CDR1 is KGHSH and CDR2 is LQKENI in the germline V gene. CDR3 size: 14 residues. The V gene end was trimmed by 5 bases and the J gene end by 5 bases; junction bases not matched to a gene: 6. CDR3: CASSVQGAGTEAFF. The CDR3 region has the DNA TGTGCCAGCTCAGTACAGGGGGCAGGAACTGAAGCTTTCTTT.

V gene TRBV5-1 combines with J gene TRBJ1-1, with D possibly matching TRBD1 (5 bases). Germline-derived CDR1 and CDR2 are SGHRS and YFSETQ. CDR3 size: 15 residues. V gave up 2 bases and J gave up 1 base, with 12 bases separating them. CDR3 nucleotide sequence: TGCGCCAGCAGCTTAGAGGACGGGGGGAACACTGAAGCTTTCTTT. The encoded protein is CASSLEDGGNTEAFF. The complete variable domain, with remaining parts taken from reference TRBV5-1 and TRBJ1-1, reads KAGVTQTPRYLIKTRGQQVTLSCSPISGHRSVSWYQQTPGQGLQFLFEYFSETQRNKGNFPGRFSGRQFSNSRSEMNVSTLELGDSALYLCASSLEDGGNTEAFFGQGTRLTVV.

The DNA of the CDR3 is TGTGCCAGCCCCGAGGACTTGTTAGGTGGGGCCAACGTCCTGACTTTC. Its protein is CASPEDLLGGANVLTF. This chain connects TRBV21-1 to TRBJ2-6; the table's D gene call, TRBD2, was not cross checked with the DNA. TRBV21-1 is a listed pseudogene. The CDR3 consists of 16 residues.

The rearrangement links TRBV28 to TRBJ2-7, with 10 bases aligning to TRBD2. After removal of 2 bases from V and 6 bases from J, the junction contained 7 bases not matched to a gene. The germline CDR1 and CDR2 sequences are MDHEN and SYDVKM. CDR3 length equals 15 residues. The CDR3 spells CASSLTGTSVGEQYF. The CDR3 DNA follows: TGTGCCAGCAGTTTAACCGGGACTAGCGTCGGCGAGCAGTACTTC.

The chain has TRBV9 and TRBJ2-3, with 10 bases lining up with TRBD1. Germline assignment: CDR1 SGDLS and CDR2 YYNGEE. Germline trimming cut 3 bases from V and 1 base from J; bases unmatched to any gene: 5. The CDR3 consists of 16 residues. In DNA, the CDR3 is TGTGCCAGCAGCGCGTCCGGGACAGGGGGCACAGATACGCAGTATTTT. It codes for CASSASGTGGTDTQYF.

The chain joins TRBV2 to TRBJ2-7, with TRBD2 identical over 16 bases. V dropped 6 bases and J dropped 2; count of bases not matched to a gene: 13. Germline V gene data show CDR1 as SNHLY and CDR2 as FYNNEI. The CDR3 sequence is 19 residues long. CDR3 region: CASRGTSGRAFVSPYEQYF. The CDR3 DNA sequence: TGTGCCAGCAGGGGGACTAGCGGGAGGGCCTTCGTAAGCCCCTACGAGCAGTACTTC.

The CDR3 DNA follows: TGTGCCAGCAGCCCTAACGGGAGGGCAGGGGTAGAGACCCAGTACTTC. Encoded protein: CASSPNGRAGVETQYF. The rearrangement joins TRBV7-2 to TRBJ2-5; 8 bases line up with TRBD2. In germline, CDR1 is SGHTA, CDR2 FQGNSA. This CDR3 region has 16 residues. After removal of 5 bases from V and 4 bases from J, the junction contained 12 bases not matched to a gene.

V usage is TRBV11-2 and J usage is TRBJ2-5; D is unclear. V dropped 5 bases and J dropped 1 base, with 8 bases sitting between them. The CDR3 contains 13 residues. Germline CDR1 reads SGHAT; CDR2 reads FQNNGV. The CDR3 loop reads CASSRGPQETQYF. In nucleotides, the CDR3 is TGTGCCAGCAGCCGCGGCCCCCAAGAGACCCAGTACTTC.

This chain connects TRBV3-1 (or the pseudogene TRBV3-2) to TRBJ1-2; D not resolved. With 1 base removed from V and 8 bases from J, the gap between germline ends came to 11 bases. Germline values: CDR1 LGHDT, CDR2 YNNKEL (reference sequence). The CDR3 sequence is 13 residues long. DNA of the CDR3: TGTGCCAGCAGCCAAGCGTCGGCGGGAGGCTACACCTTC. It codes for CASSQASAGGYTF.

The chain joins TRBV6-1 to TRBJ1-1, with 8 bases aligning to TRBD1. Germline CDR1 reads MNHNS; CDR2 reads SASEGT. The CDR3 is made up of 15 amino acids. V shed 5 bases, J shed 4 bases, and the junction held 9 bases outside the gene matches. The CDR3 region has the DNA TGTGCCAGCAGTCACCAGACAGGGGACAGCACTGAAGCTTTCTTT. This translates into CASSHQTGDSTEAFF.

This chain joins TRBV9 and TRBJ2-3; 10 bases match TRBD1. V lost 5 bases, J lost 4 bases, and 4 bases stayed unmatched. Germline V gives CDR1 SGDLS, CDR2 YYNGEE. The CDR3 length is 14 residues. CDR3 sequence reads: CASSRTGGADTQYF. Here the CDR3 DNA reads TGTGCCAGCAGTAGGACAGGGGGAGCAGATACGCAGTATTTT.

This clone was detected ten times or more. This chain connects TRBV2 to TRBJ1-6; weak D call: TRBD1 (5 bases). This CDR3 comprises 14 residues. Germline lookup yields CDR1 SNHLY and CDR2 FYNNEI. V shed 6 bases and J shed 9 bases, with 15 bases lying between them. Here the CDR3 reads CASSFGGSVSPLHF. In DNA form, the CDR3 reads TGTGCCAGCAGCTTCGGGGGATCAGTTTCACCCCTCCACTTT.

The rearrangement joins TRBV28 to TRBJ1-4, with D perhaps TRBD1 (6 bases). V lost 6 bases, J lost 2 bases, and 13 bases lay in between. The CDR3 consists of 15 residues. The germline V gene encodes CDR1 MDHEN and CDR2 SYDVKM. The CDR3 bases are TGTGCCAGCAGACCGGGGGGGCCGACTAATGAAAAACTGTTTTTT. Translation gives CASRPGGPTNEKLFF.

V gene TRBV29-1 combines with J gene TRBJ2-2; TRBD1 agrees at 8 bases. This CDR3 is built from 14 residues. The germline V gene encodes CDR1 SQVTM and CDR2 ANQGSEA. V dropped 6 bases and J dropped 0; count of bases not matched to a gene: 3. The DNA for the CDR3 is TGCAGCGTGGAGACAGGGGCGAACACCGGGGAGCTGTTTTTT. The encoded protein is CSVETGANTGELFF.